Reported below is one T cell receptor (beta chain). No antigen is known for it. These data belong to a study of blood T cells in healthy people across ages. Combining a sample-barcoded 5' primer with a J-beta primer mix, a second PCR ran for roughly 7 to 12 cycles. TCRdb used MiXCR to reprocess the 5' RACE reads, holding one entry per CDR3 protein. This table has about 900,000 distinct CDR3 sequences, around 48% appearing once. Every sample gave at least 5.5 micrograms of total RNA when it was extracted. Study conclusions and caveats: Higher diversity, along with more naive CD4+ cells, distinguished long-lived donors from aged donors. Using unsorted PBMCs precluded a conclusive naive versus antigen-experienced comparison.

Trimming removed 5 bases from V and 6 bases from J, with 17 bases in between. The germline V gene encodes CDR1 SEHNR and CDR2 FQNEAQ (reference sequence). The CDR3 spans 15 residues. V and J are TRBV7-9 and TRBJ1-5, with D tentatively TRBD1 (6 bases). Material for sequencing was blood. The TCR sequence derives from a man aged 30-40 years in good health. The CDR3 is CASSPQGGEGQPQHF. CDR3 coding DNA: TGTGCCAGCAGCCCACAGGGCGGCGAGGGTCAGCCCCAGCATTTT.